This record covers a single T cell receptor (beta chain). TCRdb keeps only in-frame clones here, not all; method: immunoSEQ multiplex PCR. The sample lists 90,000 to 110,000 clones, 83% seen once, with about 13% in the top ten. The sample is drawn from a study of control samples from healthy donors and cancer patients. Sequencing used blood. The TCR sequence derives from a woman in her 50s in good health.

The CDR3 spells CASSPSEGYGEQYF. The CDR3 nucleotides read TGTGCCAGCAGCCCTTCCGAGGGATATGGCGAGCAGTACTTC. The chain carries TRBV7-9 and TRBJ2-7; TRBD2 is a possible D gene (5 bases). V gave up 5 bases and J gave up 6 bases, with 17 bases separating them. The CDR3 is 14 residues long. Germline V gives CDR1 SEHNR, CDR2 FQNEAQ (reference sequence).